Listed below are T cell receptor beta chains from one sample, sequenced in a study of control samples from healthy donors and cancer patients. Profiled with immunoSEQ multiplex PCR; TCRdb holds only in-frame clones, not every one. Of about 85,000 clones in the sample, roughly 91% are singletons; the top ten hold 6.5% to 8%. Sample: blood. These receptors originate from a woman in her fifties or sixties in good health. The CDR3 runs from the conserved cysteine through the conserved F or W. The order of the fields is clone size, J gene, V gene, D gene, CDR3 DNA, CDR3 protein. The D gene is left open where the match is weak. Clone size is stated in some rows and not others, as once, few, many or a class when expanded.

clone size: -
J gene: TRBJ2-5
V gene: TRBV7-2
D gene: -
CDR3 DNA: TGTGCCAGCAGCTTCCAGACAGGCCGTGAAGAGACCCAGTACTTC
CDR3 protein: CASSFQTGREETQYF

clone size: few
J gene: TRBJ2-7
V gene: TRBV3-1/TRBV3-2
D gene: TRBD1
CDR3 DNA: TGTGCCAGCAGCCCCGGGACAGGCCTAAGAGAGCAGTACTTC
CDR3 protein: CASSPGTGLREQYF

clone size: -
J gene: TRBJ1-1
V gene: TRBV9
D gene: -
CDR3 DNA: TGTGCCAGCAGCGTAAACGGGGCGGAGGACACTGAAGCTTTCTTT
CDR3 protein: CASSVNGAEDTEAFF

clone size: few
J gene: TRBJ2-5
V gene: TRBV5-1
D gene: TRBD1
CDR3 DNA: TGCGCCAGCAGCCCGAACAGGGGCCAAGAGACCCAGTACTTC
CDR3 protein: CASSPNRGQETQYF

clone size: once
J gene: TRBJ2-4
V gene: TRBV4-2
D gene: -
CDR3 DNA: TGTGCCAGCAGCCAAGCGGGGAAGGAAAACATTCAGTACTTC
CDR3 protein: CASSQAGKENIQYF

clone size: -
J gene: TRBJ2-3
V gene: TRBV9
D gene: TRBD2
CDR3 DNA: TGTGCCAGCAGTGGCGGGGGGATGAGCACAGATACGCAGTATTTT
CDR3 protein: CASSGGGMSTDTQYF

clone size: -
J gene: TRBJ1-1
V gene: TRBV27
D gene: -
CDR3 DNA: TGTGCCAGCAGTTATCCGGGTCCCCCCATTGAAGCTTTCTTT
CDR3 protein: CASSYPGPPIEAFF

clone size: -
J gene: TRBJ2-1
V gene: TRBV4-1
D gene: -
CDR3 DNA: TGCGCCAGCAGCCAAGGCCGGGACCCTCAAGCGCTCTACAATGAGCAGTTCTTC
CDR3 protein: CASSQGRDPQALYNEQFF

clone size: medium-sized
J gene: TRBJ2-7
V gene: TRBV27
D gene: -
CDR3 DNA: TGTGCCAGCAGTTTAGATATGGGGCGGGAGCAGTACTTC
CDR3 protein: CASSLDMGREQYF

clone size: -
J gene: TRBJ1-3
V gene: TRBV18
D gene: -
CDR3 DNA: TGTGCCAGCTCCCAATTGGCCTCTGGAAACACCATATATTTT
CDR3 protein: CASSQLASGNTIYF

clone size: -
J gene: TRBJ1-2
V gene: TRBV29-1
D gene: -
CDR3 DNA: TGCAGCGTTCGGGTTGGCGTTGGCTACACCTTC
CDR3 protein: CSVRVGVGYTF

clone size: once
J gene: TRBJ1-2
V gene: TRBV5-6
D gene: -
CDR3 DNA: TGTGCCAGCAGCTCCTCAGGGAAAGAGGGCTATGGCTACACCTTC
CDR3 protein: CASSSSGKEGYGYTF

clone size: -
J gene: TRBJ2-2
V gene: TRBV4-2
D gene: -
CDR3 DNA: TGTGCCAGCAGCCCCCCCCGGGATCCGGGGGGCGGCGGGGAGCTGTTTTTT
CDR3 protein: CASSPPRDPGGGGELFF

clone size: -
J gene: TRBJ2-7
V gene: TRBV6-5
D gene: -
CDR3 DNA: TGTGCCAGCAGTTACTCCCCGGGAAAAACCTACGAGCAGTACTTC
CDR3 protein: CASSYSPGKTYEQYF

clone size: -
J gene: TRBJ1-2
V gene: TRBV10-3
D gene: -
CDR3 DNA: TGTGCCACCCACAAACAGGCAGAGCGCTATGGCTACACCTTC
CDR3 protein: CATHKQAERYGYTF

clone size: -
J gene: TRBJ2-5
V gene: TRBV11-2
D gene: TRBD2
CDR3 DNA: TGTGCCAGCAGCCCGCTCGGGGGGGCTGACCAAGAGACCCAGTACTTC
CDR3 protein: CASSPLGGADQETQYF

clone size: once
J gene: TRBJ1-2
V gene: TRBV15
D gene: -
CDR3 DNA: TGTGCCACCAGCAGAGATGGGGCTGAGGCGGGAGGCTACACCTTC
CDR3 protein: CATSRDGAEAGGYTF

clone size: -
J gene: TRBJ1-6
V gene: TRBV14
D gene: -
CDR3 DNA: TGTGCCAGCAGCCATAGCCTGAATTCACCCCTCCACTTT
CDR3 protein: CASSHSLNSPLHF

clone size: -
J gene: TRBJ1-2
V gene: TRBV5-4
D gene: -
CDR3 DNA: TGTGCCAGCAGCCAAAACTGGGGGCCTGGACAGACTGATGGCTACACCTTC
CDR3 protein: CASSQNWGPGQTDGYTF

clone size: -
J gene: TRBJ2-3
V gene: TRBV27
D gene: -
CDR3 DNA: TGTGCCAGCAGTTTATCTAGGACAGATACGCAGTATTTT
CDR3 protein: CASSLSRTDTQYF

clone size: -
J gene: TRBJ1-2
V gene: TRBV2
D gene: -
CDR3 DNA: TGTGCCAGCAGTGAAGCGACCCCGGACTATGGCTACACCTTC
CDR3 protein: CASSEATPDYGYTF

clone size: once
J gene: TRBJ2-5
V gene: TRBV6-2/TRBV6-3
D gene: TRBD2
CDR3 DNA: TGTGCCAGCAGTTACTCGGAGGGACTAGCGAAAGAGACCCAGTACTTC
CDR3 protein: CASSYSEGLAKETQYF

clone size: -
J gene: TRBJ1-1
V gene: TRBV30
D gene: -
CDR3 DNA: TGTGCCTGGAGTGTACCAGCTATCACTGAAGCTTTCTTT
CDR3 protein: CAWSVPAITEAFF

clone size: -
J gene: TRBJ2-7
V gene: TRBV11-2
D gene: TRBD2
CDR3 DNA: TGTGCCAGCAGCGTCCCAAACCCACCTAGCGGGAGAGTTTACGAGCAGTACTTC
CDR3 protein: CASSVPNPPSGRVYEQYF